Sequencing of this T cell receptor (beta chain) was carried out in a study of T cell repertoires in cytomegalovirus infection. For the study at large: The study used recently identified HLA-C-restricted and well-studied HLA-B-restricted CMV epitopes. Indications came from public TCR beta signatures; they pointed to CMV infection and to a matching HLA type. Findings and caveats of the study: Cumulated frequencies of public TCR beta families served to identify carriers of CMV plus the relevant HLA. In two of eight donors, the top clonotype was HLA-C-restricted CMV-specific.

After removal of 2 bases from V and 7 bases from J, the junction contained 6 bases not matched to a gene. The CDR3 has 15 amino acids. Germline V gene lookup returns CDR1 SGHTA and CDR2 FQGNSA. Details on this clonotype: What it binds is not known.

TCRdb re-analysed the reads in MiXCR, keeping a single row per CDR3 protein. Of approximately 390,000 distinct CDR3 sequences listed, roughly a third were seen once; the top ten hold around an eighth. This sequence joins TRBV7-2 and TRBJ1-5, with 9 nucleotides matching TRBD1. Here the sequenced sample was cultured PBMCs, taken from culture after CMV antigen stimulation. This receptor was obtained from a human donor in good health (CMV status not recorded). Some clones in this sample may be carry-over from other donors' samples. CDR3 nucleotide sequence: TGTGCCAGCAGCTTAAACAGGGGGCTTCGACAGCCCCAGCATTTT. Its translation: CASSLNRGLRQPQHF.